A selection of T cell receptor beta chains follows, all from one sample in a study of blood T cell repertoires in COVID-19. Sequencing was performed with immunoSEQ multiplex PCR; in TCRdb, only in-frame clones are kept and a portion is missing. The profile shows approximately 65,000 clones, 65% to 80% of them singletons. Sequencing was performed on peripheral blood. The receptors here all came from a man aged 60-69 years with acute or convalescent COVID-19. Both conserved end residues are part of each CDR3. The D gene is left open where the match is weak. For some rows the clone size is stated as once, few or many, or as a class when expanded; others skip it.

clone size: NA
V gene: TRBV27
D gene: TRBD1
J gene: TRBJ2-3
CDR3 DNA: TGTGCCAGCAGTTGGACAGGCACTTCCACAGATACGCAGTATTTT
CDR3 protein: CASSWTGTSTDTQYF

clone size: NA
V gene: TRBV6-5
D gene: NA
J gene: TRBJ2-1
CDR3 DNA: TGTGCCAGCAGTCTCTACAATGAGCAGTTCTTC
CDR3 protein: CASSLYNEQFF

clone size: NA
V gene: TRBV28
D gene: TRBD1
J gene: TRBJ2-7
CDR3 DNA: TGTGCCAGCAGTTTATTTTCAGGGGGCGTTGTCTACGAGCAGTACTTC
CDR3 protein: CASSLFSGGVVYEQYF

clone size: NA
V gene: TRBV29-1
D gene: TRBD2
J gene: TRBJ2-7
CDR3 DNA: TGCAGCGTTGATGGGCTAGCGGGGTTCTACGAGCAGTACTTC
CDR3 protein: CSVDGLAGFYEQYF

clone size: once
V gene: TRBV25-1
D gene: NA
J gene: TRBJ2-2
CDR3 DNA: TGTGCCAGCAGTCGACAGTTCACCGGGGAGCTGTTTTTT
CDR3 protein: CASSRQFTGELFF

clone size: NA
V gene: TRBV2
D gene: TRBD1
J gene: TRBJ1-4
CDR3 DNA: TGTGCCGGTGGACAGGGAAATGAAAAACTGTTTTTT
CDR3 protein: CAGGQGNEKLFF

clone size: NA
V gene: TRBV7-9
D gene: TRBD1
J gene: TRBJ1-2
CDR3 DNA: TGTGCCAGCAGCCCGACAGGGGTACCCGGCTACACCTTC
CDR3 protein: CASSPTGVPGYTF

clone size: NA
V gene: TRBV28
D gene: TRBD2
J gene: TRBJ2-1
CDR3 DNA: TGTGCCAGCAGTCTCCCGGGACTAGCGGCTTACAATGAGCAGTTCTTC
CDR3 protein: CASSLPGLAAYNEQFF

clone size: NA
V gene: TRBV5-8
D gene: TRBD2
J gene: TRBJ2-3
CDR3 DNA: TGTGCCAGCAGCTTGGGACTAGCGGCGGATACGCAGTATTTT
CDR3 protein: CASSLGLAADTQYF

clone size: NA
V gene: TRBV19
D gene: TRBD1
J gene: TRBJ2-6
CDR3 DNA: TGTGCCAGTAGTATATGGCAGGGGGCGGGGGGGGCCAACGTCCTGACTTTC
CDR3 protein: CASSIWQGAGGANVLTF

clone size: NA
V gene: TRBV3-1/TRBV3-2
D gene: NA
J gene: TRBJ2-1
CDR3 DNA: TGTGCCAGCAGCCCGTACACTAGCAATGAGCAGTTCTTC
CDR3 protein: CASSPYTSNEQFF

clone size: NA
V gene: TRBV25-1
D gene: NA
J gene: TRBJ1-6
CDR3 DNA: TGTGCCAGCAGTGGCAGGATCTCACCCCTCCACTTT
CDR3 protein: CASSGRISPLHF

clone size: NA
V gene: TRBV5-1
D gene: NA
J gene: TRBJ1-1
CDR3 DNA: TGCGCCAGCAGCTTGGGGCCCCTTCCGGGTAGGACTGAAGCTTTCTTT
CDR3 protein: CASSLGPLPGRTEAFF

clone size: few
V gene: TRBV28
D gene: TRBD1
J gene: TRBJ2-7
CDR3 DNA: TGTGCCAGCAGTAGCCCGGCAGGGGGCTACGAGCAGTACTTC
CDR3 protein: CASSSPAGGYEQYF